What follows are 22 T cell receptor beta chains derived from one specimen sequenced in a study of shared clonotypes between healthy human individuals (dated by TCRdb to between 2020 and 2021). The protocol used for the library was the immunoSEQ multiplex PCR assay. TCRdb retrieved this table from immuneACCESS and kept in-frame rearrangements only. Not all clones are present; in checked studies, unresolved V genes account for under half, and no reason is known for the remainder. The sample records around 990,000 clones, about 72% of which are singletons. Of the sample, about 0.94% falls within the top ten clones. The specimen was memory CD4+ T cells from PBMCs. In the paper's terms, the cell subset or site label means: CD45RA-negative fraction. These receptors came from a man younger than 30 in good health. Some clones in this sample may be carry-over from other donors' samples.

This clone was seen ten or more times. The sample has other DNA sequences that encode this CDR3 too. The rearrangement uses TRBV28 and TRBJ1-2; D gene ambiguous. Germline V CDR1 and CDR2: MDHEN, SYDVKM. The CDR3 is made up of 12 amino acids. Trimming took 4 bases from V and 5 from J, leaving 8 bases between them. The CDR3 sequence: CASSSTDYGYTF. The DNA of the CDR3 is TGTGCCAGCAGTTCCACGGATTATGGCTACACCTTC.

This clone has more than one count but fewer than ten. This sequence joins TRBV4-3 and TRBJ1-3; no clear D gene. The V end lost 0 bases, the J end lost 7 bases, and 7 bases lay between the germline ends. CDR1 is LGHNA, CDR2 YSLEER, per germline. The CDR3 has 13 residues. The CDR3 DNA is TGCGCCAGCAGCCAAGATGCGGGGAACACCATATATTTT. It codes for CASSQDAGNTIYF.

CDR3 residues: CASSLAGGSTDTQYF. In nucleotides, the CDR3 is TGTGCCAGCAGCTTAGCGGGAGGGAGCACAGATACGCAGTATTTT. The V call is TRBV13, the J call TRBJ2-3; 8 bases line up with TRBD2. The germline V gene encodes CDR1 PRHDT and CDR2 FYEKMQ (reference sequence). CDR3 length: 15 amino acids. V lost 1 base to trimming and J lost 0 bases; unmatched junction nucleotides: 0.

This clone was seen repeatedly, ten times or more. This chain uses TRBV28 with TRBJ2-4, with D uncertain. Germline values: CDR1 MDHEN, CDR2 SYDVKM. Trimming cost V 1 base and J 3 bases, with 10 bases left between them. This CDR3 is 15 amino acids long. In DNA form, the CDR3 reads TGTGCCAGCAGTTTATCGGCGGAATACAAAAACATTCAGTACTTC. Translation: CASSLSAEYKNIQYF.

The rearrangement joins TRBV5-8 to TRBJ1-5, with 7 bases matching TRBD1. The CDR3 is 15 amino acids. Germline assignment: CDR1 SGHTS and CDR2 YDEGEE. The V and J ends lost 4 bases and 1 base, in that order; junction bases with no gene match: 5. The CDR3 region is CASSRRGNSNQPQHF. CDR3 bases: TGTGCCAGCAGCCGCAGGGGGAACAGCAATCAGCCCCAGCATTTT. Variable domain in full (rest from reference TRBV5-8 and TRBJ1-5): EAGVTQSPTHLIKTRGQQATLRCSPISGHTSVYWYQQALGLGLQFLLWYDEGEERNRGNFPPRFSGRQFPNYSSELNVNALELEDSALYLCASSRRGNSNQPQHFGDGTRLSIL.

A single count supports this clone. This chain uses TRBV2 with TRBJ2-5; D is unclear. V lost 4 bases and J lost 5, with 11 bases in between. Germline loops: CDR1 SNHLY, CDR2 FYNNEI. CDR3 size: 13 residues. The CDR3 nucleotides read TGTGCCAGCAGTGTTTCTTACCTGGAGACCCAGTACTTC. This encodes CASSVSYLETQYF.

A note on this clone: The germline gene is not matched at one end of the junction; a read error may be the cause. Distinct nucleotide sequences in the sample also encode this CDR3. This chain joins TRBV4-2 and TRBJ2-3, with D perhaps given as TRBD1 or TRBD2 (6 bases each). CDR3 length: 16 residues. Germline-derived CDR1 and CDR2 are LGHNA and YNFKEQ. CDR3 nucleotides: TGTGCCAGTAGCCAAGAGGCCGGCTTACAGGGAGGTACGCAGTATTTT. Protein: CASSQEAGLQGGTQYF.

With respect to this clone: The junction and the germline gene differ at one end; a read error may be behind it. The chain employs TRBV27 and TRBJ2-3; the D call may be TRBD1 or TRBD2 (5 bases each). Germline loops: CDR1 MNHEY, CDR2 SMNVEV (reference sequence). CDR3 length equals 15 residues. CDR3 in amino acids: CASSLGTGLGDTHYF. The CDR3 coding sequence is TGTGCCAGCAGTTTAGGAACAGGCCTGGGAGATACGCACTATTTT.

The chain has TRBV4-2 and TRBJ2-1; D remains ambiguous. From germline, CDR1 is LGHNA and CDR2 YNFKEQ. V lost 0 bases to trimming and J lost 4 bases, with 13 bases between them. The CDR3 has 16 residues. CDR3 nucleotides: TGTGCCAGCAGCCAAGAATCTCAGACTGATTACAATGAGCAGTTCTTC. Protein sequence: CASSQESQTDYNEQFF.

The J gene is TRBJ2-5, the V gene TRBV6-9, with D perhaps TRBD2 (5 bases). Between the trimmed V and J ends, which lost 8 bases and 4 bases, there was a span of 20 bases. Germline CDR1 is MNHGY and CDR2 is SVAAGI. This CDR3 region has 15 residues. CDR3 residues: CASRDLGRPGETQYF. In nucleotides, the CDR3 is TGTGCCAGCCGGGATCTGGGCCGGCCGGGAGAGACCCAGTACTTC.

Concerning this clone itself: The same CDR3 arises from other DNA sequences in this sample as well. V and J are TRBV5-1 and TRBJ1-1; D might be TRBD1 (6 bases). The CDR3 is 14 residues long. Trimming removed 3 bases at V and 4 bases at J, with 13 bases between. Germline V gene lookup returns CDR1 SGHRS and CDR2 YFSETQ. This CDR3 is CASSSTGRGTEAFF. In DNA, the CDR3 is TGCGCCAGCAGCTCTACAGGGCGTGGCACTGAAGCTTTCTTT.

In the case of this clone: The same CDR3 can be traced to other DNA sequences in this sample. The chain combines TRBV5-1 with TRBJ2-7; a possible D gene is TRBD2 (5 bases). The CDR3 is 14 residues long. Germline-derived CDR1 and CDR2 are SGHRS and YFSETQ. V lost 3 bases and J 1 base, leaving 11 bases between the germline ends. Here the CDR3 DNA reads TGCGCCAGCAGCTCCGGGGTACTTTCCTACGAGCAGTACTTC. The encoded protein is CASSSGVLSYEQYF.

The gene calls are TRBV2 and TRBJ2-3, with TRBD2 matching 11 bases. Trimming took 5 bases from V and 1 from J; bases not matched to a gene: 5. The germline V gene encodes CDR1 SNHLY and CDR2 FYNNEI. The CDR3 totals 16 residues. CDR3 residues: CASSKGTSGGTDTQYF. CDR3 sequence (DNA): TGTGCCAGCAGTAAAGGGACTAGCGGCGGCACAGATACGCAGTATTTT.

This clone was seen a few times. This likely traces to a read error, being one base from a far larger clone. Additional DNA sequences in this sample encode the identical CDR3. CDR3 amino acids: CASSQEGGYTF. As DNA, the CDR3 is TGTGCCAGCAGCCAAGAAGGCGGCTACACCTTC. This rearrangement joins TRBV14 to TRBJ1-2; no clear D gene. Per the germline V gene, CDR1 is SGHDN and CDR2 is FVKESK. This CDR3 has 11 amino acids. Trimming stripped 0 bases from V and 8 bases from J, with 4 bases between. The full variable domain, with the rest looked up from reference TRBV14 and TRBJ1-2, is EAGVTQFPSHSVIEKGQTVTLRCDPISGHDNLYWYRRVMGKEIKFLLHFVKESKQDESGMPNNRFLAERTGGTYSTLKVQPAELEDSGVYFCASSQEGGYTFGSGTRLTVV.

The chain is built from TRBV2 and TRBJ2-7, with TRBD1 matching 7 bases. J was trimmed by 3 bases and V by 7 bases; bases with no gene match: 12. The V gene's germline CDR1 is SNHLY and CDR2 FYNNEI. The CDR3 runs to 15 residues. The CDR3: CASIILGQTIYEQYF. The CDR3 DNA reads as TGTGCCAGCATTATATTGGGACAGACAATCTACGAGCAGTACTTC.

Comments on this clone: This specimen includes other DNA sequences encoding the same CDR3. This chain joins TRBV6-6 and TRBJ2-2, with D unresolved. V lost 3 bases and J 2 bases, leaving 4 bases between the germline ends. Germline lookup yields CDR1 MNHNY and CDR2 SVGAGI (reference sequence). The CDR3 is 13 residues long. The CDR3 here is CASSYVNTGELFF. CDR3 coding DNA: TGTGCCAGCAGTTATGTTAACACCGGGGAGCTGTTTTTT.

The CDR3, as DNA: TGCGCCAGCCCCCCCGGCAGCTACGAGCAGTACTTC. Translating gives CASPPGSYEQYF. V and J are TRBV10-2 and TRBJ2-7; D call uncertain. V dropped 8 bases and J dropped 3 bases, with 11 bases sitting between them. The CDR3 totals 12 residues. Per germline, CDR1 WSHSY and CDR2 SAAADI.

The rearrangement joins TRBV7-3 to TRBJ2-5; 11 nucleotides align to TRBD2. The CDR3 has 16 residues. Looked up from germline, CDR1 is SGHTA and CDR2 is FQGTGA. The V and J ends lost 5 bases and 1 base, in that order; junction bases with no gene match: 6. CDR3 residues: CASSGASGRLQETQYF. The CDR3, as DNA: TGTGCCAGCAGCGGTGCTAGCGGGAGGCTCCAAGAGACCCAGTACTTC.

V gene TRBV7-8 combines with J gene TRBJ2-2; 9 bases line up with TRBD2. Germline CDR1 SGHVS, CDR2 FQNEAQ. The CDR3 has 14 residues. After removal of 2 bases from V and 8 bases from J, the junction contained 3 bases not matched to a gene. CDR3 protein: CASSLSSGKGELFF. CDR3 DNA: TGTGCCAGCAGCTTATCTAGCGGGAAGGGGGAGCTGTTTTTT.

This rearrangement joins TRBV30 to TRBJ2-5; possibly TRBD2 for D (7 bases). Trimming took 5 bases from V and 5 from J, leaving 15 bases between them. CDR3 length: 13 residues. CDR1 GTSNPN and CDR2 SVGIG come from the germline V gene (reference sequence). The CDR3 is CAWSGGLGETQYF. The CDR3 nucleotides are TGTGCCTGGTCGGGGGGCCTGGGGGAGACCCAGTACTTC.

About this clone itself: The same CDR3 also results from other DNA sequences found in this sample. J is TRBJ1-5 and V is TRBV28; D is undetermined. V dropped 5 bases and J dropped 3 bases, with 5 bases sitting between them. CDR1 and CDR2 from the germline V gene are MDHEN and SYDVKM. The CDR3 extends over 12 amino acids. The CDR3 region has the DNA TGTGCCAGCAGTCTCCCCAATCAGCCCCAGCATTTT. It specifies CASSLPNQPQHF.

The chain links TRBV23-1 to TRBJ2-4; D is possibly TRBD1 (6 bases). TRBV23-1 counts as an open reading frame of uncertain function. The CDR3 is made up of 15 amino acids. With 5 bases removed from V and 0 bases from J, the gap between germline ends came to 11 bases. CDR3 in DNA: TGCGCCAGCAGTTACAGGGATACAGCCAAAAACATTCAGTACTTC. Translating it yields CASSYRDTAKNIQYF.